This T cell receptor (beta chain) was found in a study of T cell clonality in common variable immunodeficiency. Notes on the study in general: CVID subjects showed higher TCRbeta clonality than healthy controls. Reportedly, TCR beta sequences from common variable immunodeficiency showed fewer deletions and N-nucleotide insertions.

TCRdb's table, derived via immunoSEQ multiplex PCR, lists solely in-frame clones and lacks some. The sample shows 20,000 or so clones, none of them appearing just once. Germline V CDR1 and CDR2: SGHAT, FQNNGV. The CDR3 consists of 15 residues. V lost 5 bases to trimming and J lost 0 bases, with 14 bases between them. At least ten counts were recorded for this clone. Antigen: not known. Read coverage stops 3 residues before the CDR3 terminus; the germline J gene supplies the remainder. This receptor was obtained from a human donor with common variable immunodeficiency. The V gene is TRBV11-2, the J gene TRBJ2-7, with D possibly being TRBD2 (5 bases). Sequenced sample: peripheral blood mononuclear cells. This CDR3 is CASSPDPAVSYEQYF. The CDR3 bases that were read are TGTGCCAGCAGCCCAGACCCAGCGGTCTCCTACGAG.